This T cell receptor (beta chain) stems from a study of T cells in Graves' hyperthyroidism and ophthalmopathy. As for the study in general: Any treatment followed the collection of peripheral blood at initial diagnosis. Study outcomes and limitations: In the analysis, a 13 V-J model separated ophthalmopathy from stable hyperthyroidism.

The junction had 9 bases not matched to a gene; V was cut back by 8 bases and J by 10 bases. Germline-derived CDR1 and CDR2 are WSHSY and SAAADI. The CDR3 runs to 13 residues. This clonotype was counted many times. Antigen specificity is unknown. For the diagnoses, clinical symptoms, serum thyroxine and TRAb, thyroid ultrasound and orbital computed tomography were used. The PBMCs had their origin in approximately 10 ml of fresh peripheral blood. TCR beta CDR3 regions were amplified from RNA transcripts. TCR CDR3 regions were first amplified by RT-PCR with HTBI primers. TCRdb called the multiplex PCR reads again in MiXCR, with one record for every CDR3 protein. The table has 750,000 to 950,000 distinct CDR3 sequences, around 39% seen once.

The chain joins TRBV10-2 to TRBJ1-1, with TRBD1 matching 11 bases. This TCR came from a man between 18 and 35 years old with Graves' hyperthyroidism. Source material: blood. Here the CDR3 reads CASLGTGGAGAFF. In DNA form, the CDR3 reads TGCGCCAGCCTCGGGACAGGGGGGGCAGGAGCTTTCTTT.